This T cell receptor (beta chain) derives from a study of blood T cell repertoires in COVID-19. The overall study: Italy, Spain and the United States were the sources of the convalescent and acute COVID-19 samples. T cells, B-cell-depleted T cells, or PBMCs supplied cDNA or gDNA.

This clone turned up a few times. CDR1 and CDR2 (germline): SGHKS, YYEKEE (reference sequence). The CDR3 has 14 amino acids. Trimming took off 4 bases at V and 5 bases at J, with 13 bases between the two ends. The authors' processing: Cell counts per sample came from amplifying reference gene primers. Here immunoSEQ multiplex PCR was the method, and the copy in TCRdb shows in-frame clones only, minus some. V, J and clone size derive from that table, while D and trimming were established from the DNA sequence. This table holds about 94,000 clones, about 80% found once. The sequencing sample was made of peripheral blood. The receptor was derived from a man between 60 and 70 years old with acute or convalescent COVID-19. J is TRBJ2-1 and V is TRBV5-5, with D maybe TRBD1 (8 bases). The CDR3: CASSKQGGNNEQFF. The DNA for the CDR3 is TGTGCCAGCAGCAAACAGGGGGGGAACAATGAGCAGTTCTTC.